These 24 T cell receptor beta chains originate from one sample sequenced in a study of T-cell reconstitution after alpha-beta-depleted transplantation in children. It was with unique molecular identifiers that the TCRbeta library was prepared. A single record per CDR3 protein comes from TCRdb applying MiXCR to the PCR reads. The table lists about 300,000 distinct CDR3 sequences, about 9.5% of them singletons, with approximately 7.6% in the top ten. Sequences were derived from PBMCs, sampled before TCRalphabeta/CD19-depleted stem cell transplant. These receptor sequences come from a boy in the first two years of life with acute myeloid leukemia, due to receive a stem cell transplant.

This clonotype came up many times. This chain joins TRBV5-1 and TRBJ2-1; D not certain. Trimming removed 1 base at V and 1 base at J, with 9 bases between. Germline V gene data show CDR1 as SGHRS and CDR2 as YFSETQ. The CDR3 covers 15 residues. The CDR3 region is CASSLQSRSYNEQFF. The CDR3 DNA sequence: TGCGCCAGCAGCTTGCAGAGTAGGTCCTACAATGAGCAGTTCTTC.

This clonotype has ten or more counts. V is TRBV7-9 and J is TRBJ2-1, with unresolved D. The CDR3 has 17 residues. Per germline, CDR1 SEHNR and CDR2 FQNEAQ (reference sequence). V lost 4 bases, J lost 7 bases, and 23 bases lay in between. This CDR3 is CASSSPIPQLDSNEQFF. The DNA of the CDR3 is TGTGCCAGCAGCTCCCCTATCCCCCAACTTGACTCTAATGAGCAGTTCTTC. Supplemented by reference TRBV7-9 and TRBJ2-1, the full variable domain reads DTGVSQNPRHKITKRGQNVTFRCDPISEHNRLYWYRQTLGQGPEFLTYFQNEAQLEKSRLLSDRFSAERPKGSFSTLEIQRTEQGDSAMYLCASSSPIPQLDSNEQFFGPGTRLTVL.

The chain employs TRBV5-1 and TRBJ2-2; 9 nucleotides match TRBD1. J was trimmed by 4 bases and V by 2 bases; bases with no gene match: 3. CDR1 SGHRS and CDR2 YFSETQ come from the germline V gene. CDR3 length: 15 amino acids. This chain's CDR3 is CASSLQGAPTGELFF. As DNA, the CDR3 is TGCGCCAGCAGCTTACAGGGGGCGCCCACCGGGGAGCTGTTTTTT. The full variable domain, with the rest looked up from reference TRBV5-1 and TRBJ2-2, is KAGVTQTPRYLIKTRGQQVTLSCSPISGHRSVSWYQQTPGQGLQFLFEYFSETQRNKGNFPGRFSGRQFSNSRSEMNVSTLELGDSALYLCASSLQGAPTGELFFGEGSRLTVL.

The chain couples TRBV13 to TRBJ1-5; D is undetermined. Trimming took 2 bases from V and 8 from J, leaving 10 bases between them. This CDR3 spans 13 amino acids. Germline V gene lookup returns CDR1 PRHDT and CDR2 FYEKMQ (reference sequence). The CDR3 sequence is CASSLSGQKPQHF. The CDR3 DNA sequence: TGTGCCAGCAGCTTATCTGGGCAGAAGCCCCAGCATTTT. Based on the CDR3 plus reference TRBV13 and TRBJ1-5, the full variable domain is AAGVIQSPRHLIKEKRETATLKCYPIPRHDTVYWYQQGPGQDPQFLISFYEKMQSDKGSIPDRFSAQQFSDYHSELNMSSLELGDSALYFCASSLSGQKPQHFGDGTRLSIL.

This clonotype has a count of ten or more. V gene TRBV7-8 combines with J gene TRBJ1-4, with no clear D. V was cut by 5 bases and J by 8 bases, with 15 bases left in between. The CDR3 spans 14 residues. CDR1 is SGHVS and CDR2 is FQNEAQ in the germline V gene. The CDR3 protein is CASSPWTGGEKLFF. The CDR3 nucleotides are TGTGCCAGCAGCCCCTGGACGGGAGGGGAAAAACTGTTTTTT.

In this sample, this clonotype turned up many times. The chain joins TRBV5-8 to TRBJ2-7, with unresolved D. V lost 4 bases and J 2 bases, leaving 10 bases between the germline ends. Germline loops: CDR1 SGHTS, CDR2 YDEGEE. The CDR3 sequence is 13 residues long. CDR3 bases: TGTGCCAGCAGCCGGAGTTCAACCTACGAGCAGTACTTC. Translated: CASSRSSTYEQYF.

This clonotype showed up many times. V gene TRBV4-3 combines with J gene TRBJ2-1; 7 bases align to TRBD2. Germline V gives CDR1 LGHNA, CDR2 YSLEER. The ends lost 6 bases at V and 7 bases at J; junction bases unmatched: 12. The CDR3 runs to 15 residues. Written as DNA, the CDR3 is TGCGCCAGCAGTCGGCTAGCGGACCTGGGGAATGAGCAGTTCTTC. Protein sequence: CASSRLADLGNEQFF.

This clonotype was observed at least ten times. The V call is TRBV5-1, the J call TRBJ2-1; 11 nucleotides align to TRBD2. V was clipped by 3 bases and J by 4 bases; unmatched bases: 9. The CDR3 contains 17 residues. CDR1 is SGHRS, CDR2 YFSETQ, per germline. For the CDR3, the DNA is TGCGCCAGCAGCTCATCTAGCGGGAGGTTAAGGTACAATGAGCAGTTCTTC. This codes for CASSSSSGRLRYNEQFF.

The chain has TRBV7-9 and TRBJ2-4; TRBD2 is a possible D gene (7 bases). The V gene lost 4 bases and the J gene lost 3 bases, with 16 bases spanning the gap. Germline-derived CDR1 and CDR2 are SEHNR and FQNEAQ (reference sequence). The CDR3 runs to 16 residues. CDR3 region: CASSSPRGGGKNIQYF. The CDR3 DNA follows: TGTGCCAGCAGCTCTCCTAGGGGGGGAGGCAAAAACATTCAGTACTTC. Full variable domain (remainder filled in from reference TRBV7-9 and TRBJ2-4): DTGVSQNPRHKITKRGQNVTFRCDPISEHNRLYWYRQTLGQGPEFLTYFQNEAQLEKSRLLSDRFSAERPKGSFSTLEIQRTEQGDSAMYLCASSSPRGGGKNIQYFGAGTRLSVL.

This clonotype was seen repeatedly, ten times or more. V gene TRBV4-2 combines with J gene TRBJ1-5; D gene ambiguous. CDR1 is LGHNA, CDR2 YNFKEQ, per germline. V was shortened by 0 bases and J by 1 base, with 10 bases between the two germline ends. The CDR3 length is 16 residues. The CDR3 bases are TGTGCCAGCAGCCAAGATTCGGGGATGAGCAATCAGCCCCAGCATTTT. Translating gives CASSQDSGMSNQPQHF.

This clonotype was counted at least ten times. The V call is TRBV6-2 or TRBV6-3, the J call TRBJ2-3; perhaps TRBD2 as D (5 bases). The CDR3 length is 13 residues. With 2 bases removed from V and 11 bases from J, the gap between germline ends came to 14 bases. Germline CDR1 is MNHEY and CDR2 is SVGEGT. The CDR3 DNA sequence: TGTGCCAGCAGTTACACTTGGACTTTCCGGCAGTATTTT. Protein: CASSYTWTFRQYF.

The sample holds many counts of this clonotype. This chain connects TRBV5-1 to TRBJ2-2; D possibly corresponds to TRBD2 (6 bases). CDR1 and CDR2 (germline): SGHRS, YFSETQ. The CDR3 spans 15 residues. Trimming shortened V by 2 bases and J by 1 base, and 9 bases separated the two germline ends. The CDR3 is CASSFLGLNTGELFF. For the CDR3, the DNA is TGCGCCAGCAGCTTTCTGGGACTGAACACCGGGGAGCTGTTTTTT.

Ten or more counts support this clonotype. The chain joins TRBV14 to TRBJ1-1; D is unresolved. The CDR3 runs to 17 residues. Germline CDR1 SGHDN, CDR2 FVKESK. With 1 base removed from V and 0 bases from J, the gap between germline ends came to 15 bases. CDR3 in DNA: TGTGCCAGCAGCCAAGTTTGGCGTACAAGGATGAACACTGAAGCTTTCTTT. Translating gives CASSQVWRTRMNTEAFF.

This clonotype was observed a handful of times. The V call is TRBV5-4, the J call TRBJ2-2; the D is unclear. With 1 base removed from V and 5 bases from J, the gap between germline ends came to 12 bases. The CDR3 has 15 amino acids. Germline V gene sequence: CDR1 SGHNT, CDR2 YYREEE (reference sequence). The CDR3 spells CASSLSPIQTGELFF. As DNA, the CDR3 is TGTGCCAGCAGCTTGTCCCCCATACAAACCGGGGAGCTGTTTTTT.

This clonotype came up a few times. The chain couples TRBV28 to TRBJ1-1; D unresolved. V lost 7 bases, J lost 0 bases, and 3 bases lay in between. The CDR3 runs 11 residues. Germline V gives CDR1 MDHEN, CDR2 SYDVKM. In nucleotides, the CDR3 is TGTGCCAGCAAAGTGAACACTGAAGCTTTCTTT. It is translated as CASKVNTEAFF.

This clonotype was seen at least ten times. This chain links TRBV4-3 with TRBJ2-4; 10 nucleotides agree with TRBD2. The CDR3 is made up of 19 amino acids. J was trimmed by 1 base and V by 0 bases; bases with no gene match: 9. CDR1 is LGHNA, CDR2 YSLEER, per germline. This chain's CDR3 is CASSQEGLAGEDAKNIQYF. The CDR3 region has the DNA TGCGCCAGCAGCCAAGAGGGGCTAGCGGGAGAAGACGCCAAAAACATTCAGTACTTC.

In its sample, this clonotype was seen many times. This rearrangement joins TRBV10-3 to TRBJ2-7; 12 bases align to TRBD1. This CDR3 contains 18 residues. V lost 3 bases to trimming and J lost 0 bases; unmatched junction nucleotides: 9. The germline V gene has CDR1 ENHRY and CDR2 SYGVKD. The CDR3 loop reads CAISDPRDRGLLSYEQYF. CDR3 DNA: TGTGCCATCAGTGACCCCCGGGACAGGGGGCTACTCTCCTACGAGCAGTACTTC.

This clonotype was detected many times. The chain employs TRBV5-1 and TRBJ2-1, with 9 bases fitting TRBD2. Germline CDR1 SGHRS, CDR2 YFSETQ. The junction had 7 bases not matched to a gene; V was cut back by 0 bases and J by 3 bases. The CDR3 length is 17 residues. The CDR3, as DNA: TGCGCCAGCAGCTTGGCCCTGACTAGCGGTTACTACAATGAGCAGTTCTTC. It yields the protein CASSLALTSGYYNEQFF. Full variable domain (remainder filled in from reference TRBV5-1 and TRBJ2-1): KAGVTQTPRYLIKTRGQQVTLSCSPISGHRSVSWYQQTPGQGLQFLFEYFSETQRNKGNFPGRFSGRQFSNSRSEMNVSTLELGDSALYLCASSLALTSGYYNEQFFGPGTRLTVL.

There are many counts of this clonotype. The chain recombines TRBV18 with TRBJ1-5, with 7 bases identical to TRBD1. The CDR3 covers 15 residues. Trimming cost V 2 bases and J 6 bases; bases outside gene matches: 7. Germline assignment: CDR1 KGHSH and CDR2 LQKENI. For the CDR3, the DNA is TGTGCCAGCTCACCAATGGCAGGGGGAGGTCAGCCCCAGCATTTT. It translates to CASSPMAGGGQPQHF.

There are many counts of this clonotype. The chain uses TRBV7-2 and TRBJ2-5; TRBD2 matches at 7 bases. CDR3 length: 12 residues. The J segment lost 4 bases and the V segment lost 5 bases, leaving 1 base of the junction unmatched. Germline V gene data show CDR1 as SGHTA and CDR2 as FQGNSA. DNA of the CDR3: TGTGCCAGCAGCGGGGGGGGAGAGACCCAGTACTTC. This sequence encodes CASSGGGETQYF.

This clonotype was observed at least ten times. The chain couples TRBV11-2 to TRBJ2-1; TRBD2 is a possible D gene (6 bases). This CDR3 region has 16 residues. Germline CDR1 is SGHAT and CDR2 is FQNNGV. The V gene lost 1 base and the J gene lost 4 bases, with 14 bases spanning the gap. The CDR3 sequence: CASSLGTARGYNEQFF. The DNA for the CDR3 is TGTGCCAGCAGCTTAGGTACAGCGCGGGGTTACAATGAGCAGTTCTTC.

This clonotype was detected ten times or more. The chain joins TRBV4-3 to TRBJ2-7; the D call may be TRBD1 or TRBD2 (6 bases each). Per the germline V gene, CDR1 is LGHNA and CDR2 is YSLEER. V was pared by 1 base and J by 7 bases, with 17 bases between. The CDR3 spans 15 residues. CDR3 sequence reads: CASSQGGGRGWEQYF. In DNA, the CDR3 is TGCGCCAGCAGCCAAGGAGGGGGGCGCGGATGGGAGCAGTACTTC.

This clonotype was picked up a small number of times. CDR3: CTSSQLMRWLAGGNEQFF. The CDR3 nucleotides read TGCACCAGCAGCCAACTCATGCGTTGGCTAGCGGGGGGTAATGAGCAGTTCTTC. The chain uses TRBV1 and TRBJ2-1; the D segment call TRBD2 is taken from the table without a DNA check. TRBV1 is termed a pseudogene. This CDR3 has 18 residues.

The table lists this clonotype with many counts. The V and J genes are TRBV4-3 and TRBJ2-3, with D unresolved. Germline values: CDR1 LGHNA, CDR2 YSLEER. V lost 1 base and J lost 2, with 13 bases in between. This CDR3 is built from 16 residues. The CDR3 coding sequence is TGCGCCAGCAGCCAAGTTACAGCTCCCTTCACAGATACGCAGTATTTT. Translation: CASSQVTAPFTDTQYF.